The present T cell receptor beta chain was sequenced within a study of cytomegalovirus exposure and HLA in healthy donors. For the study at large: The Caucasian-associated ancestry cluster contained 81% of the roughly 400 genotyped donors. Study findings and constraints: TCR sequences were mostly rare, though some public TCRs occurred in many donors. Later analysis identified a missense DCLRE1C variant that was linked to TCR beta V- and J-gene trimming.

The PCR had 60 Vbeta and 13 Jbeta primers. Sequencing was performed with immunoSEQ multiplex PCR; in TCRdb, only in-frame clones are kept and a portion is missing. The sample includes 150,000 to 200,000 clones, about 79% of them seen just once. A note on this clone: Its antigen is undetermined.

The CDR3 spans 16 residues. Germline V gene sequence: CDR1 MGHRA, CDR2 YSYEKL. Trimming shortened V by 4 bases and J by 4 bases, and 18 bases separated the two germline ends. The J gene is TRBJ2-3, the V gene TRBV4-1; D perhaps matches TRBD2 (6 bases). The material sequenced was PBMCs. The receptor's source is a woman in her 50s in good health and CMV-seronegative. The chain's CDR3 is CASSPPLARGADTQYF. In nucleotides, the CDR3 is TGCGCCAGCAGCCCTCCGCTAGCGCGGGGCGCAGATACGCAGTATTTT.